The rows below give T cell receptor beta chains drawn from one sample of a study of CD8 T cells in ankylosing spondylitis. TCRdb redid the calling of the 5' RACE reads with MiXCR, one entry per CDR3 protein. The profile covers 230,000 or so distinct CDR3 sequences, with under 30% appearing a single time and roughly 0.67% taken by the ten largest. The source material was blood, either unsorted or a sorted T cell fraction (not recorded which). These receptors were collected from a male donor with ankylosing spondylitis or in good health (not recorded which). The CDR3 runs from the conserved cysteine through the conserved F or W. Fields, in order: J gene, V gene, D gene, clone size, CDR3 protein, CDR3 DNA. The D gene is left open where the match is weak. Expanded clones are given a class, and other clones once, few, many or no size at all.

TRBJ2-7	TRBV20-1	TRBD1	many	CSAQDREDYEQYF	TGCAGTGCCCAGGACAGGGAAGATTACGAGCAGTACTTC
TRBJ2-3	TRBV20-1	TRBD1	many	CSATWDRVRDTQYF	TGCAGTGCGACTTGGGACAGGGTTAGAGATACGCAGTATTTT
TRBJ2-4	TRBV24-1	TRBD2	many	CATSDSNPAGRGRENIQYF	TGTGCCACCAGTGACTCCAACCCCGCCGGGCGGGGGAGGGAAAACATTCAGTACTTC
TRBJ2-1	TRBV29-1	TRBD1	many	CSVGTGGVYNEQFF	TGCAGCGTTGGGACAGGGGGGGTTTACAATGAGCAGTTCTTC
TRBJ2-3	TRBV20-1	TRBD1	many	CSAEDRGRTDTQYF	TGCAGTGCTGAAGACAGGGGTCGTACAGATACGCAGTATTTT
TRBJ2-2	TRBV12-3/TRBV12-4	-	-	CASSLGPLTNTGELFF	TGTGCCAGCAGTTTAGGGCCGCTTACTAACACCGGGGAGCTGTTTTTT
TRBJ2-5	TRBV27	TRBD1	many	CASSLRPLGQGGETQYF	TGTGCCAGCAGTTTAAGGCCCCTTGGACAGGGGGGGGAGACCCAGTACTTC
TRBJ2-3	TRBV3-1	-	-	CASAPVGRNFRDTQYF	TGTGCCAGCGCACCCGTGGGCCGGAATTTTCGGGATACGCAGTATTTT
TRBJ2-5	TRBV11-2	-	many	CASSTGGGVAYFPYF	TGTGCCAGCAGCACAGGGGGAGGGGTGGCCTATTTTCCCTACTTC
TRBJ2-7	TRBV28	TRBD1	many	CASSPRTGPYEQYF	TGTGCCAGCAGTCCCCGGACAGGGCCCTACGAGCAGTACTTC
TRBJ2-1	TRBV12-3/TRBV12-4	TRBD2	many	CASTRTRTSNEQFF	TGTGCCAGCACTCGGACTAGAACATCCAATGAGCAGTTCTTC
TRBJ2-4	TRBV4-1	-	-	CASSQPLNLGSIQYF	TGCGCCAGCAGCCAACCTTTGAACTTGGGGAGCATTCAGTACTTC
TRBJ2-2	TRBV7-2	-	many	CASSPPGSPGELFF	TGTGCCAGCAGCCCCCCAGGGTCCCCCGGGGAGCTGTTTTTT
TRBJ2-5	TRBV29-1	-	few	CSVESDRETQYF	TGCAGCGTTGAGAGTGACCGGGAGACCCAGTACTTC
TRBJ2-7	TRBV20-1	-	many	CSARSQSSVYEQYF	TGCAGTGCTAGATCCCAGTCAAGCGTCTACGAGCAGTACTTC
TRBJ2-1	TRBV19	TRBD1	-	CASSMRQGRVNEQFF	TGTGCCAGTAGTATGAGACAGGGGAGAGTAAATGAGCAGTTCTTC
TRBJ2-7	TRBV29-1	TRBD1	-	CSVSGQGYEQYF	TGCAGCGTTTCCGGACAGGGCTACGAGCAGTACTTC
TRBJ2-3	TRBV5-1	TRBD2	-	CASSEGTSGDTQYF	TGCGCCAGCAGCGAAGGGACTAGCGGAGATACGCAGTATTTT
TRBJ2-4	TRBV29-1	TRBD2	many	CSVEVGSGGAGIQYF	TGCAGCGTTGAAGTCGGCAGCGGGGGGGCGGGCATTCAGTACTTC
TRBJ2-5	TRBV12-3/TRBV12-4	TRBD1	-	CATLAQGQGGETQYF	TGTGCCACCCTCGCCCAGGGACAGGGGGGAGAGACCCAGTACTTC
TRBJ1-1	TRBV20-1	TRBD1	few	CSARGTAYTEAFF	TGCAGTGCTAGGGGGACAGCCTACACTGAAGCTTTCTTT
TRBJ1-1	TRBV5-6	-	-	CASSRGPTEAFF	TGTGCCAGCAGCCGGGGGCCCACTGAAGCTTTCTTT
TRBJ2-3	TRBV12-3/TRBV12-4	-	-	CASSRPIADNTDTQYF	TGTGCCAGCAGCCGACCCATAGCGGATAATACAGATACGCAGTATTTT
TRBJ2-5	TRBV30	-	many	CAWSVSQETQYF	TGTGCCTGGAGTGTCTCTCAAGAGACCCAGTACTTC
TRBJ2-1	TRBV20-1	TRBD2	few	CSAGSSGGSSYNEQFF	TGCAGTGCAGGGAGTAGCGGGGGGTCCTCCTACAATGAGCAGTTCTTC
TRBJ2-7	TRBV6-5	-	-	CASSSGISAPYEQYF	TGTGCCAGCAGTTCCGGGATCTCGGCCCCCTACGAGCAGTACTTC
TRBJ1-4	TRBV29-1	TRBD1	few	CSVPGTGGASNEKLFF	TGCAGCGTTCCCGGGACAGGGGGCGCCTCTAATGAAAAACTGTTTTTT
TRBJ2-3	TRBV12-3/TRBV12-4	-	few	CASSLAGPSSYF	TGTGCCAGCAGTTTAGCCGGACCTAGTTCGTATTTT
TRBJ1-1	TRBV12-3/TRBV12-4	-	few	CASRVGLSNTEAFF	TGTGCCAGCAGAGTGGGACTTTCGAACACTGAAGCTTTCTTT
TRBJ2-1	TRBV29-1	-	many	CSVDLEGGGNEQFF	TGCAGCGTTGATCTGGAGGGTGGAGGCAATGAGCAGTTCTTC
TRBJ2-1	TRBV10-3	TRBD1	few	CASRTGDDEQFF	TGTGCCAGCCGGACAGGGGACGATGAGCAGTTCTTC